One sample yielded the 3 T cell receptor beta chains listed below, sequenced in a study of blood T cell repertoires in COVID-19. Sequenced by immunoSEQ multiplex PCR; TCRdb stores in-frame clones only, minus some. The sample has a few hundred thousand clones; over 85% are singletons. The sample was peripheral blood. These receptors all come from a woman aged 30 to 39 with COVID-19, enrolled during active disease.

The chain carries TRBV5-4 and TRBJ2-5; 8 bases are shared with TRBD1. There are 13 residues in the CDR3. Germline V gene sequence: CDR1 SGHNT, CDR2 YYREEE (reference sequence). V dropped 3 bases and J dropped 4; count of bases not matched to a gene: 2. CDR3 protein: CASSSGTGETQYF. The CDR3 nucleotides are TGTGCCAGCAGCTCCGGGACAGGAGAGACCCAGTACTTC.

This chain links TRBV6-6 with TRBJ2-1; TRBD2 matches at 13 bases. With V trimmed by 5 bases and J by 4 bases, 2 bases remained unmatched. CDR3 length equals 15 residues. CDR1 is MNHNY and CDR2 is SVGAGI in the germline V gene (reference sequence). CDR3 sequence (DNA): TGTGCCAGCAGTCTGACTAGCGGGGGGTACAATGAGCAGTTCTTC. This translates into CASSLTSGGYNEQFF.

CDR3 nucleotides: TGTGCCAGCAGCTTAGGACAATACAGGGGGCCTAGGACCGGGGAGCTGTTTTTT. Residues: CASSLGQYRGPRTGELFF. The chain couples TRBV7-9 to TRBJ2-2; 9 nucleotides match TRBD1. Germline lookup yields CDR1 SEHNR and CDR2 FQNEAQ (reference sequence). J lost 5 bases, V lost 1 base, and 11 bases had no gene match. The CDR3 is 18 amino acids.